This entry concerns a single TCR beta chain. The antigen is not known. The time point was: persistent/refractory GD, antithyroid drugs over 5 years with positive TRAb. Construction of the TCR library relied on RNA isolated from PBMCs. It was American Thyroid Association guidelines that determined Graves' disease diagnosis. Patients came through an endocrinology department, and that department was in Xi'an, China. These data come from a study of regulatory T cells in long-lasting Graves disease. Study-level results: Patients with persistent disease shared some 2,500 public clonotypes, outpacing the 900 to 1,000 shared by new patients.

To make TCR beta libraries, researchers used iRepertoire HTBI primers and Arm-PCR of CDR3 regions. Under the authors' procedure: The samples included under 75 TRBV and some 14 TRBJ segments. TCRdb ran MiXCR on the multiplex PCR reads and lists one entry per CDR3 protein. TCRdb, rather than the study authors, made the V and J calls. The profile covers 600,000 to 800,000 distinct CDR3 sequences, with roughly 30% appearing a single time and 35% to 55% taken by the ten largest. The CDR3 is 13 residues long. Germline V CDR1 and CDR2: SGDLS, YYNGEE. The ends were cut back, 1 base at V and 5 bases at J, with 9 bases in the middle.

This specimen consisted of peripheral blood mononuclear cells (PBMCs), obtained when the disease was refractory, from a patient treated with antithyroid drugs. The clonotype comes from a female donor with Graves disease. The V gene is TRBV9, the J gene TRBJ1-1, with D unresolved. DNA for the CDR3: TGTGCCAGCAGCGTATCGGACGGGACTGAAGCTTTCTTT. Translating gives CASSVSDGTEAFF.